The 19 T cell receptor beta chains below all came from one sample that was sequenced in a study of early T cells in non-severe SARS-CoV-2 infection. MiXCR, run by TCRdb on the 5' RACE reads, gives a single entry per CDR3 protein. The sample holds around 67,000 distinct CDR3 sequences, 11% seen once. The specimen sequenced was whole blood. The source of these receptors is an adult who was a healthcare worker with PCR-confirmed SARS-CoV-2 infection or an uninfected control (not recorded which).

The rearrangement joins TRBV12-3 or TRBV12-4 to TRBJ2-1; D possibly matches TRBD1 or TRBD2 (6 bases each). CDR3 length: 18 amino acids. Between the trimmed V and J ends, which lost 3 bases and 4 bases, there was a span of 22 bases. In nucleotides, the CDR3 is TGTGCCAGCAGTTTTAGGACGGCGGGGACACGGGCTTACAATGAGCAGTTCTTC. Its translation is CASSFRTAGTRAYNEQFF.

This clonotype has ten or more counts. The V and J genes are TRBV3-1 and TRBJ2-5, with D uncertain. Trimming left V 6 bases short and J 2 bases short, with 10 bases between. CDR3 length equals 13 residues. CDR1 is LGHDT, CDR2 YNNKEL, per germline (reference sequence). As DNA, the CDR3 is TGTGCCAGCAGAGCCGCGACACAAGAGACCCAGTACTTC. This codes for CASRAATQETQYF.

The rearrangement joins TRBV29-1 to TRBJ1-1; possibly TRBD1 for D (6 bases). The V end was cut by 6 bases, the J end by 1 base, with 9 bases between. The germline V gene encodes CDR1 SQVTM and CDR2 ANQGSEA. This CDR3 has 12 amino acids. CDR3 DNA sequence: TGCAGCGTACTGGGACAGAACACTGAAGCTTTCTTT. As protein: CSVLGQNTEAFF.

This clonotype was seen at least ten times. V is TRBV20-1 and J is TRBJ2-7; possibly TRBD1 for D (5 bases). Trimming shortened V by 6 bases and J by 3 bases, and 9 bases separated the two germline ends. Germline V lookup: CDR1 DFQATT, CDR2 SNEGSKA (reference sequence). The CDR3 sequence is 11 residues long. CDR3 nucleotides: TGCAGTGCATATCAGGGCTACGAGCAGTACTTC. Protein sequence: CSAYQGYEQYF.

The chain joins TRBV29-1 to TRBJ2-7, with D hard to call. This CDR3 has 11 residues. Germline assignment: CDR1 SQVTM and CDR2 ANQGSEA. V dropped 2 bases and J dropped 2 bases, with 4 bases sitting between them. The CDR3 region has the DNA TGCAGCGTTGAAAGCGCCTACGAGCAGTACTTC. Protein product: CSVESAYEQYF.

The table lists this clonotype with many counts. The rearrangement uses TRBV9 and TRBJ2-2; tentative D call: TRBD2 (7 bases). Trimming took 3 bases from V and 6 from J, leaving 18 bases between them. The CDR3 consists of 16 residues. The germline V gene has CDR1 SGDLS and CDR2 YYNGEE. The chain's CDR3 is CASSGLGGGAPGELFF. CDR3 in DNA: TGTGCCAGCAGCGGCCTAGGAGGGGGGGCCCCCGGGGAGCTGTTTTTT.

This clonotype appeared many times. The genes are TRBV19 and TRBJ2-7; 7 nucleotides match TRBD1. V trimming: 3 bases; J trimming: 3 bases; junction bases outside the gene matches: 8. Germline loops: CDR1 LNHDA, CDR2 SQIVND (reference sequence). CDR3 size: 15 residues. The CDR3 DNA reads TGTGCCAGTAGTATGTCCGACAGGGAATTCTACGAGCAGTACTTC. Protein sequence: CASSMSDREFYEQYF.

This clonotype was recorded a few times. The chain employs TRBV29-1 and TRBJ2-7; TRBD1 aligns across 10 bases. The germline V gene encodes CDR1 SQVTM and CDR2 ANQGSEA. Trimming at V came to 0 bases and at J to 4 bases, leaving 6 bases not matched to a gene. CDR3 size: 15 residues. This CDR3 is CSVEDRTGGFYEQYF. The CDR3 coding sequence is TGCAGCGTTGAAGATAGGACAGGGGGATTTTACGAGCAGTACTTC.

J is TRBJ2-5 and V is TRBV13; TRBD2 matches at 13 bases. CDR1 is PRHDT, CDR2 FYEKMQ, per germline (reference sequence). CDR3 length: 16 residues. V lost 4 bases and J lost 2; bases outside the gene matches: 4. This CDR3 reads CASSSGLAGVQETQYF. The CDR3 bases are TGTGCCAGCAGCTCAGGACTAGCGGGGGTACAAGAGACCCAGTACTTC.

This clonotype was recorded at least ten times. V and J are TRBV6-1 and TRBJ1-6; the D is unclear. CDR1 is MNHNS and CDR2 is SASEGT in the germline V gene. CDR3 length equals 14 residues. Trimming took 4 bases from V and 5 from J, leaving 9 bases between them. CDR3 residues: CASSGDGDNSPLHF. For the CDR3, the DNA is TGTGCCAGCAGTGGCGACGGGGATAATTCACCCCTCCACTTT.

This clonotype was seen ten or more times. The genes are TRBV20-1 and TRBJ1-5; no clear D gene. Germline lookup yields CDR1 DFQATT and CDR2 SNEGSKA (reference sequence). The CDR3 has 15 amino acids. The V gene lost 1 base and the J gene lost 0 bases, with 10 bases spanning the gap. The CDR3 nucleotides are TGCAGTGCTAGAGGGTCGGAATATAGCAATCAGCCCCAGCATTTT. It encodes CSARGSEYSNQPQHF.

This clonotype was detected only a few times. This chain connects TRBV5-1 to TRBJ2-1, with TRBD1 matching over 9 bases. The CDR3 covers 14 residues. From germline, CDR1 is SGHRS and CDR2 YFSETQ. V lost 5 bases to trimming and J lost 7 bases; unmatched junction nucleotides: 7. CDR3 coding DNA: TGCGCCAGCAGTACACAGGGGGCCGGGAATGAGCAGTTCTTC. This codes for CASSTQGAGNEQFF.

This clonotype was found many times. The chain couples TRBV19 to TRBJ2-2; tentatively, D is TRBD1 (5 bases). The germline V gene encodes CDR1 LNHDA and CDR2 SQIVND (reference sequence). V gave up 5 bases and J gave up 0 bases, with 16 bases separating them. The CDR3 has 17 amino acids. The CDR3 DNA is TGTGCCAGTAGTGGGGTCAGGGCTGTCGCGAACACCGGGGAGCTGTTTTTT. Its translation is CASSGVRAVANTGELFF.

This clonotype was picked up many times. The chain carries TRBV25-1 and TRBJ2-7; 7 nucleotides align to TRBD1. Germline CDR1 is MGHDK and CDR2 is SYGVNS. This CDR3 is built from 14 residues. The V and J ends lost 2 bases and 3 bases, in that order; junction bases with no gene match: 4. This CDR3 reads CASSEGTEIYEQYF. DNA for the CDR3: TGTGCCAGCAGTGAAGGGACAGAGATCTACGAGCAGTACTTC.

The count of this clonotype is one. V usage is TRBV6-6 and J usage is TRBJ1-4, with 8 bases matching TRBD1. Looked up from germline, CDR1 is MNHNY and CDR2 is SVGAGI (reference sequence). The CDR3 consists of 14 residues. With 6 bases clipped from V and 4 bases from J, the junction kept 4 bases outside the gene matches. The CDR3 here is CASSRTGGNEKLFF. Here the CDR3 DNA reads TGTGCCAGCAGCCGAACAGGGGGTAATGAAAAACTGTTTTTT.

With respect to this clonotype: This sequence may be a read error, since a much larger clone differs from it by one base. The final CDR3 position lacks the conserved phenylalanine or tryptophan, pointing to a likely read error. The chain uses TRBV7-2 and TRBJ2-3; no definite D call. CDR1 and CDR2 from the germline V gene are SGHTA and FQGNSA. The CDR3 length is 15 residues. The V end lost 5 bases, the J end lost 0 bases, and 12 bases lay between the germline ends. The CDR3 region is CASSQAGDSTDTQYL. CDR3 DNA: TGTGCCAGCAGCCAGGCTGGAGATAGCACAGATACGCAGTATTTA.

V usage is TRBV6-6 and J usage is TRBJ2-3; 8 nucleotides align to TRBD2. With 2 bases clipped from V and 0 bases from J, the junction kept 4 bases outside the gene matches. This CDR3 is 16 amino acids long. Germline CDR1 MNHNY, CDR2 SVGAGI (reference sequence). The CDR3 loop is CASSYAGGSSTDTQYF. In DNA form, the CDR3 reads TGTGCCAGCAGTTACGCGGGGGGATCTAGCACAGATACGCAGTATTTT.

The V call is TRBV4-1, the J call TRBJ2-1; 12 bases align to TRBD2. Germline values: CDR1 MGHRA, CDR2 YSYEKL. The CDR3 sequence is 19 residues long. Trimming took 0 bases from V and 7 from J; bases not matched to a gene: 13. CDR3 in amino acids: CASSQEPRLAGVVGNEQFF. CDR3 bases: TGCGCCAGCAGCCAAGAACCCCGACTAGCGGGAGTGGTTGGGAATGAGCAGTTCTTC.

This clonotype has at least ten counts. The rearrangement joins TRBV18 to TRBJ1-2, with D perhaps TRBD1 (5 bases). V was trimmed by 2 bases and J by 3 bases, leaving 13 bases between them. CDR1 is KGHSH and CDR2 is LQKENI in the germline V gene. The CDR3 is made up of 15 amino acids. The CDR3: CASSPEGRGDYGYTF. In DNA, the CDR3 is TGTGCCAGCTCACCAGAGGGGCGCGGGGACTATGGCTACACCTTC.